The next 4 T cell receptor beta chains were all read from a single sample in a study of shared clonotypes between healthy human individuals. Assay: immunoSEQ multiplex PCR; the TCRdb copy retains only in-frame clones and omits some. The data hold approximately 2.3 million clones, with more than 80% observed a single time. Sample: naive CD4+ T cells from PBMCs. Subset noted: CD45RA+ positively selected. The receptors derive from a man aged 18 to 29 in good health. Some clones in this sample may be carry-over from other donors' samples.

The CDR3 DNA reads TGTGCCAGTAGTATAGCCGCAGCAGCTAAGACCCAGTACTTC. Translated: CASSIAAAAKTQYF. The rearrangement joins TRBV19 to TRBJ2-5; D gene unclear. The germline gives CDR1 LNHDA, CDR2 SQIVND (reference sequence). The CDR3 covers 14 residues. V was clipped by 1 base and J by 6 bases, with 12 bases between them.

The chain couples TRBV28 to TRBJ2-2; D unresolved. There are 13 residues in the CDR3. CDR1 MDHEN and CDR2 SYDVKM come from the germline V gene. Trimming stripped 6 bases from V and 2 bases from J, with 7 bases between. The CDR3 region is CASRVTNTGELFF. DNA for the CDR3: TGTGCCAGCAGAGTGACAAACACCGGGGAGCTGTTTTTT.

The chain joins TRBV5-1 to TRBJ2-1; either TRBD1 or TRBD2 may supply D (5 bases each). Trimming stripped 7 bases from V and 6 bases from J, with 17 bases between. Germline V gene data show CDR1 as SGHRS and CDR2 as YFSETQ. The CDR3 is 14 residues long. CDR3 DNA sequence: TGCGCCAGCCTCTCCGGGACCCTGGGCAATGAGCAGTTCTTC. Amino acid sequence: CASLSGTLGNEQFF.

The chain joins TRBV7-3 to TRBJ2-1; D might be TRBD2 (6 bases). With 3 bases removed from V and 4 bases from J, the gap between germline ends came to 13 bases. Germline CDR1 reads SGHTA; CDR2 reads FQGTGA. This CDR3 has 15 amino acids. The CDR3 loop is CASSFRRGDYNEQFF. Written as DNA, the CDR3 is TGTGCCAGCAGCTTTAGGCGGGGAGATTACAATGAGCAGTTCTTC.